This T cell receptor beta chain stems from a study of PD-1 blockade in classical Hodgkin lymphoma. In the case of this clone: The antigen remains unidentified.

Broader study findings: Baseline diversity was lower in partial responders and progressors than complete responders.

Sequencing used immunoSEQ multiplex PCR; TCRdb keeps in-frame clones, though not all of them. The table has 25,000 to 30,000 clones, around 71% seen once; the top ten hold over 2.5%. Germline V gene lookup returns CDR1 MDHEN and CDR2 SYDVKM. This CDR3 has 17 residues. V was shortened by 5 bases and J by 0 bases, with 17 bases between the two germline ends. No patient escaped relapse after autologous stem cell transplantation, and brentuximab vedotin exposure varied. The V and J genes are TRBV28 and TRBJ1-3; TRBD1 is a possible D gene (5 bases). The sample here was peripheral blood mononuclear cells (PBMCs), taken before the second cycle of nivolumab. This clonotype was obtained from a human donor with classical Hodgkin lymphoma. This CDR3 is CASSPRRGTYSGNTIYF. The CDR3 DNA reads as TGTGCCAGCAGTCCCCGTCGGGGCACCTACTCTGGAAACACCATATATTTT.